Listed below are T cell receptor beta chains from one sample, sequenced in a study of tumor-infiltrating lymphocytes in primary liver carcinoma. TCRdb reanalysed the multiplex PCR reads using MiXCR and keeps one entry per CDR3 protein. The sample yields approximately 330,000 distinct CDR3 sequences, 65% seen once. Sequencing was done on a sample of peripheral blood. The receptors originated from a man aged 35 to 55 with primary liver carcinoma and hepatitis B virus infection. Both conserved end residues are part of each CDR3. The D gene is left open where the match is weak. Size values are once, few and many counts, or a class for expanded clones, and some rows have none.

DNA: TGCAGCGTTGCCGTCCGAGGACAGGGGTCAGCTAGCGGGGAGCTGTTTTTT; CDR3: CSVAVRGQGSASGELFF; size: many; J: TRBJ2-2; D: TRBD1; V: TRBV29-1
DNA: TGTGCCAGCACTCCTGGACTATCCGGGGAGCTGTTTTTT; CDR3: CASTPGLSGELFF; size: .; J: TRBJ2-2; D: .; V: TRBV12-3/TRBV12-4
DNA: TGCGCCAGCAGCCGCGGCTCGTGGGATACGCAGTATTTT; CDR3: CASSRGSWDTQYF; size: .; J: TRBJ2-3; D: .; V: TRBV4-1
DNA: TGTGCCAGCAGTCCGAGACGGACGAATGAAAAACTGTTTTTT; CDR3: CASSPRRTNEKLFF; size: .; J: TRBJ1-4; D: .; V: TRBV6-5
DNA: TGTGCCAGCACGGGGACAGGGGCCAGGAATGGGCAGTTCTTC; CDR3: CASTGTGARNGQFF; size: .; J: TRBJ2-1; D: TRBD1; V: TRBV6-2/TRBV6-3
DNA: TGTGCCTGCAGCTTAAAGAGCTCCTACGAGCAGTACTTC; CDR3: CACSLKSSYEQYF; size: .; J: TRBJ2-7; D: .; V: TRBV7-8
DNA: TGCGCCAGCAGCTTGGATCCGGGCCCCGCTTCCAATGAGCAGCTCTTC; CDR3: CASSLDPGPASNEQLF; size: .; J: TRBJ2-1; D: .; V: TRBV5-1
DNA: TGTGCCAGCAGCCCCTTGGGGGGAGCTTCCTACAAAGAGCAGTTCTTC; CDR3: CASSPLGGASYKEQFF; size: .; J: TRBJ2-1; D: .; V: TRBV11-2
DNA: TGCGCCAGCAGTGTTACTAGCGGGAGTCCCGGGGAGCTGTTTTTT; CDR3: CASSVTSGSPGELFF; size: .; J: TRBJ2-2; D: TRBD2; V: TRBV10-2
DNA: TGTGCCAGCAGTTACTCCGTTTCCGGAAGCAACACCGGGGAGCTGTTTTTT; CDR3: CASSYSVSGSNTGELFF; size: many; J: TRBJ2-2; D: .; V: TRBV6-2/TRBV6-3
DNA: TGTGCCAGCAGTTACTCCCGACATGGGTATTTCTACGAGCGGTACTTC; CDR3: CASSYSRHGYFYERYF; size: .; J: TRBJ2-7; D: .; V: TRBV6-2/TRBV6-3
DNA: TGCAGCGTTTATAGTTCGGAAACCAGCTCCTACGAGCAGTACTTC; CDR3: CSVYSSETSSYEQYF; size: many; J: TRBJ2-7; D: .; V: TRBV29-1
DNA: TGCGCCAGCAGCCAAGGGGCCCGGGCGGGGGAGACCCAGTGCTTC; CDR3: CASSQGARAGETQCF; size: .; J: TRBJ2-5; D: TRBD2; V: TRBV4-3
DNA: TGTACCAGCAGCTTAGGGGGAGCGAAAAGCTCCTACAATGAGCAGTTCTTC; CDR3: CTSSLGGAKSSYNEQFF; size: .; J: TRBJ2-1; D: .; V: TRBV11-2